The 5 T cell receptor beta chains given below trace back to one sample, sequenced in a study of early T cells in non-severe SARS-CoV-2 infection. TCRdb analysed the 5' RACE reads with MiXCR anew, one entry per CDR3 protein. The table shows tens of thousands of distinct CDR3 sequences, with less than 8.5% occurring only once. Material for sequencing was whole blood. The receptor source for this set is an adult who was a healthcare worker with PCR-confirmed SARS-CoV-2 infection or an uninfected control (not recorded which).

The sample holds a few counts of this clonotype. The chain carries TRBV20-1 and TRBJ2-3; TRBD2 aligns across 8 bases. The ends lost 1 base at V and 6 bases at J; junction bases unmatched: 9. This CDR3 has 15 amino acids. From germline, CDR1 is DFQATT and CDR2 SNEGSKA (reference sequence). The CDR3 loop is CSARAAGGGPDTQYF. Written as DNA, the CDR3 is TGCAGTGCTAGAGCGGCGGGCGGGGGGCCGGATACGCAGTATTTT.

This clonotype occurred a few times. The CDR3: CAISDSSSGNTIYF. The CDR3 coding sequence is TGTGCCATCAGTGATTCATCCTCTGGAAACACCATATATTTT. The rearrangement links TRBV10-3 to TRBJ1-3; no definite D call. The CDR3 totals 14 residues. V shed 3 bases and J shed 0 bases, with 6 bases lying between them. Germline loops: CDR1 ENHRY, CDR2 SYGVKD.

This clonotype was observed a few times. The chain recombines TRBV5-1 with TRBJ2-7, with TRBD1 identical over 7 bases. Germline CDR1 SGHRS, CDR2 YFSETQ. Trimming at V came to 4 bases and at J to 4 bases, leaving 14 bases not matched to a gene. The CDR3 is 16 residues long. CDR3: CASSTSQGFSPYEQYF. The CDR3, as DNA: TGCGCCAGCAGCACGTCACAGGGGTTCTCGCCGTACGAGCAGTACTTC.

The table lists this clonotype with a few counts. V and J are TRBV28 and TRBJ2-5; 8 nucleotides match TRBD2. The CDR3 loop spans 14 amino acids. Germline assignment: CDR1 MDHEN and CDR2 SYDVKM. V trimming: 7 bases; J trimming: 3 bases; junction bases outside the gene matches: 7. CDR3: CASTPSGLEETQYF. CDR3 DNA: TGTGCCAGCACCCCCTCGGGACTAGAAGAGACCCAGTACTTC. The variable domain in full, with the rest retrieved from reference TRBV28 and TRBJ2-5, is DVKVTQSSRYLVKRTGEKVFLECVQDMDHENMFWYRQDPGLGLRLIYFSYDVKMKEKGDIPEGYSVSREKKERFSLILESASTNQTSMYLCASTPSGLEETQYFGPGTRLLVL.

In its sample, this clonotype was seen many times. The chain recombines TRBV2 with TRBJ1-5, with 10 positions matching TRBD1. Germline V gives CDR1 SNHLY, CDR2 FYNNEI. This CDR3 is 15 amino acids long. V dropped 5 bases and J dropped 5; count of bases not matched to a gene: 6. CDR3 sequence (DNA): TGTGCCAGCAGTCAGGAGACAGGGGGCGATCAGCCCCAGCATTTT. Its protein is CASSQETGGDQPQHF. The whole variable domain, filled in from reference TRBV2 and TRBJ1-5, reads EPEVTQTPSHQVTQMGQEVILRCVPISNHLYFYWYRQILGQKVEFLVSFYNNEISEKSEIFDDQFSVERPDGSNFTLKIRSTKLEDSAMYFCASSQETGGDQPQHFGDGTRLSIL.